This is a list of T cell receptor beta chains from one sample in a study of blood T cell repertoires in COVID-19. Using immunoSEQ multiplex PCR, the repertoire was profiled, and TCRdb retains in-frame clones only, with some absent. The profile shows a few hundred thousand clones, approximately 80% of them singletons. The sample comprised PBMCs or T cells enriched from blood (not recorded which). These TCRs come from a man aged 30 to 45 with acute COVID-19. Each CDR3 is given with its conserved first and last residue. The D gene is left open where the match is weak. Size values are once, few and many counts, or a class for expanded clones, and some rows have none.

d_call: TRBD2; j_call: TRBJ2-3; v_call: TRBV5-1; clone_size: NA; cdr3_aa: CASSLSRGGTDTQYF; cdr3_nt: TGCGCCAGCAGCCTAAGCCGGGGGGGCACAGATACGCAGTATTTT
d_call: NA; j_call: TRBJ1-2; v_call: TRBV27; clone_size: NA; cdr3_aa: CASSLRGAQSYGYTF; cdr3_nt: TGTGCCAGCAGTTTACGGGGGGCGCAGAGCTATGGCTACACCTTC
d_call: TRBD1; j_call: TRBJ2-7; v_call: TRBV29-1; clone_size: NA; cdr3_aa: CSVGQGRVEQYF; cdr3_nt: TGCAGCGTTGGACAGGGGCGGGTCGAGCAGTACTTC
d_call: NA; j_call: TRBJ2-5; v_call: TRBV7-2; clone_size: NA; cdr3_aa: CASSLIPGGEETQYF; cdr3_nt: TGTGCCAGCAGCTTGATCCCGGGGGGCGAAGAGACCCAGTACTTC
d_call: TRBD1; j_call: TRBJ1-6; v_call: TRBV2; clone_size: NA; cdr3_aa: CASNRGQGYNSPLHF; cdr3_nt: TGTGCCAGCAACCGAGGACAGGGGTATAATTCACCCCTCCACTTT
d_call: NA; j_call: TRBJ2-7; v_call: TRBV30; clone_size: NA; cdr3_aa: CAWSVRYEQYF; cdr3_nt: TGTGCCTGGAGTGTGAGGTACGAGCAGTACTTC
d_call: TRBD1; j_call: TRBJ1-6; v_call: TRBV2; clone_size: NA; cdr3_aa: CASSPLRTGRSPLHF; cdr3_nt: TGTGCCAGCAGTCCCCTTAGGACAGGGCGGTCACCCCTCCACTTT
d_call: TRBD1; j_call: TRBJ1-1; v_call: TRBV9; clone_size: NA; cdr3_aa: CASSVATGAAEAFF; cdr3_nt: TGTGCCAGCAGCGTAGCTACAGGGGCGGCTGAAGCTTTCTTT
d_call: TRBD1; j_call: TRBJ1-3; v_call: TRBV12-5; clone_size: NA; cdr3_aa: CASGRTGGGDTIYF; cdr3_nt: TGTGCTAGTGGACGGACAGGGGGCGGAGACACCATATATTTT
d_call: NA; j_call: TRBJ1-4; v_call: TRBV25-1; clone_size: few; cdr3_aa: CASSQGLSNEKLFF; cdr3_nt: TGTGCCAGCAGTCAGGGGCTATCAAATGAAAAACTGTTTTTT
d_call: TRBD2; j_call: TRBJ2-2; v_call: TRBV9; clone_size: NA; cdr3_aa: CASSRGGGTGELFF; cdr3_nt: TGTGCCAGCAGCCGGGGGGGCGGCACCGGGGAGCTGTTTTTT
d_call: NA; j_call: TRBJ1-2; v_call: TRBV2; clone_size: NA; cdr3_aa: CASSPSYGYTF; cdr3_nt: TGTGCCAGCAGCCCGTCTTATGGCTACACCTTC
d_call: TRBD1; j_call: TRBJ1-1; v_call: TRBV7-9; clone_size: NA; cdr3_aa: CASSSVQGVTAEAFF; cdr3_nt: TGTGCCAGCAGCTCGGTACAGGGGGTGACAGCTGAAGCTTTCTTT
d_call: TRBD1; j_call: TRBJ2-1; v_call: TRBV7-7; clone_size: few; cdr3_aa: CASSLRGTGDDEQFF; cdr3_nt: TGTGCCAGCAGCTTACGTGGGACAGGGGACGATGAGCAGTTCTTC
d_call: NA; j_call: TRBJ2-3; v_call: TRBV3-1/TRBV3-2; clone_size: NA; cdr3_aa: CASSQDRLRVPAMNTDTQYF; cdr3_nt: TGTGCCAGCAGCCAAGATCGTCTTCGGGTACCGGCCATGAACACAGATACGCAGTATTTT
d_call: NA; j_call: TRBJ2-5; v_call: TRBV9; clone_size: NA; cdr3_aa: CASSTSPGLLETQYF; cdr3_nt: TGTGCCAGCAGCACCTCACCGGGACTCTTGGAGACCCAGTACTTC
d_call: TRBD2; j_call: TRBJ2-3; v_call: TRBV11-2; clone_size: NA; cdr3_aa: CASSSSGGAPDTQYF; cdr3_nt: TGTGCCAGCAGCTCTAGCGGGGGGGCCCCAGATACGCAGTATTTT
d_call: TRBD1; j_call: TRBJ1-4; v_call: TRBV30; clone_size: NA; cdr3_aa: CAWSPGQGGEKLFF; cdr3_nt: TGTGCCTGGAGTCCTGGACAGGGCGGGGAAAAACTGTTTTTT
d_call: NA; j_call: TRBJ1-2; v_call: TRBV9; clone_size: once; cdr3_aa: CASEKENYGYTF; cdr3_nt: TGTGCCAGCGAGAAAGAAAACTATGGCTACACCTTC
d_call: NA; j_call: TRBJ1-6; v_call: TRBV6-1; clone_size: NA; cdr3_aa: CASSERAVMGLGSSPLHF; cdr3_nt: TGTGCCAGCAGTGAAAGGGCGGTTATGGGGCTGGGTTCTTCACCCCTCCACTTT
d_call: NA; j_call: TRBJ1-2; v_call: TRBV29-1; clone_size: few; cdr3_aa: CSVVIGVGYGYTF; cdr3_nt: TGCAGCGTTGTGATAGGGGTGGGCTATGGCTACACCTTC
d_call: NA; j_call: TRBJ1-4; v_call: TRBV14; clone_size: NA; cdr3_aa: CASSSGTQPVFF; cdr3_nt: TGTGCCAGCAGCTCCGGGACACAACCCGTGTTTTTT
d_call: TRBD1; j_call: TRBJ1-6; v_call: TRBV2; clone_size: once; cdr3_aa: CASRDNRGTDNSPLHF; cdr3_nt: TGTGCCAGCAGGGATAACAGGGGTACCGATAATTCACCCCTCCACTTT
d_call: NA; j_call: TRBJ2-2; v_call: TRBV5-6; clone_size: NA; cdr3_aa: CASSLGERAAGELFF; cdr3_nt: TGTGCCAGCAGCTTGGGAGAGAGGGCGGCCGGGGAGCTGTTTTTT
d_call: NA; j_call: TRBJ1-2; v_call: TRBV30; clone_size: NA; cdr3_aa: CAWSADSYGYTF; cdr3_nt: TGTGCCTGGAGTGCCGACAGCTATGGCTACACCTTC
d_call: TRBD1; j_call: TRBJ2-7; v_call: TRBV14; clone_size: NA; cdr3_aa: CASSQRNWAGGHWEQYF; cdr3_nt: TGTGCCAGCAGCCAAAGGAACTGGGCAGGGGGCCACTGGGAGCAGTACTTC
d_call: TRBD1; j_call: TRBJ1-2; v_call: TRBV7-9; clone_size: NA; cdr3_aa: CASSLIVGTGFGYGYTF; cdr3_nt: TGCGCCAGCAGCTTAATAGTTGGGACAGGCTTTGGGTATGGCTACACCTTC
d_call: TRBD1; j_call: TRBJ1-1; v_call: TRBV27; clone_size: NA; cdr3_aa: CASSLSPGQGRAFF; cdr3_nt: TGTGCCAGCAGTTTATCGCCTGGACAGGGGAGAGCTTTCTTT
d_call: TRBD1; j_call: TRBJ1-5; v_call: TRBV10-3; clone_size: few; cdr3_aa: CAISESPSDRGNQPQHF; cdr3_nt: TGTGCCATCAGTGAGTCTCCTTCGGACAGGGGCAATCAGCCCCAGCATTTT
d_call: TRBD2; j_call: TRBJ2-5; v_call: TRBV19; clone_size: NA; cdr3_aa: CASSTLQRGGQETQYF; cdr3_nt: TGTGCCAGTAGTACCCTACAGCGGGGAGGTCAAGAGACCCAGTACTTC
d_call: NA; j_call: TRBJ2-5; v_call: TRBV7-9; clone_size: NA; cdr3_aa: CASSPRDTIQETQYF; cdr3_nt: TGTGCCAGCAGCCCCCGGGACACGATCCAAGAGACCCAGTACTTC
d_call: TRBD1; j_call: TRBJ2-7; v_call: TRBV6-5; clone_size: NA; cdr3_aa: CASSRTGTYEQYF; cdr3_nt: TGTGCCAGCAGCCGGACAGGGACCTACGAGCAGTACTTC
d_call: NA; j_call: TRBJ1-3; v_call: TRBV5-6; clone_size: once; cdr3_aa: CASSGQGYGNTIYF; cdr3_nt: TGTGCCAGCAGCGGTCAGGGGTATGGAAACACCATATATTTT
d_call: TRBD1; j_call: TRBJ1-5; v_call: TRBV9; clone_size: NA; cdr3_aa: CASSVGDSNSNQPQHF; cdr3_nt: TGTGCCAGCAGCGTAGGGGACAGTAATAGCAATCAGCCCCAGCATTTT
d_call: TRBD1; j_call: TRBJ2-7; v_call: TRBV18; clone_size: NA; cdr3_aa: CASSPVGTGQGGPYEQYF; cdr3_nt: TGTGCCAGCTCACCAGTCGGAACGGGACAGGGGGGCCCCTACGAGCAGTACTTC
d_call: NA; j_call: TRBJ1-6; v_call: TRBV9; clone_size: NA; cdr3_aa: CASSVGGFDSPLHF; cdr3_nt: TGTGCCAGCAGCGTAGGAGGGTTCGATTCACCCCTCCACTTT
d_call: NA; j_call: TRBJ1-1; v_call: TRBV7-3; clone_size: NA; cdr3_aa: CASSLILGSEAFF; cdr3_nt: TGTGCCAGCAGCTTAATCTTGGGGAGTGAAGCTTTCTTT
d_call: NA; j_call: TRBJ1-1; v_call: TRBV28; clone_size: NA; cdr3_aa: CASSSPSFEAFF; cdr3_nt: TGTGCCAGCAGTTCCCCCTCCTTTGAAGCTTTCTTT
d_call: NA; j_call: TRBJ2-1; v_call: TRBV5-1; clone_size: once; cdr3_aa: CASSLQGGEQFF; cdr3_nt: TGCGCCAGCAGCTTACAGGGCGGGGAGCAGTTCTTC
d_call: TRBD1; j_call: TRBJ2-7; v_call: TRBV27; clone_size: NA; cdr3_aa: CASRPWNQGRGEQYF; cdr3_nt: TGTGCCAGCAGGCCTTGGAATCAGGGCAGGGGGGAGCAGTACTTC